The next 22 T cell receptor beta chains were all read from a single sample in a study of cytomegalovirus exposure and HLA in healthy donors. The PCR employed 60 Vbeta primers together with 13 Jbeta primers. The data were produced by immunoSEQ multiplex PCR, yet TCRdb's version contains in-frame clones alone and is incomplete. The table has about 160,000 clones, 65% to 85% seen once. The sequenced sample consisted of PBMCs. The receptors come from a boy younger than 10 in good health and CMV-seronegative.

J is TRBJ1-2 and V is TRBV25-1, with D unclear. This CDR3 spans 13 amino acids. V was cut by 3 bases and J by 4 bases, with 9 bases left in between. Per the germline V gene, CDR1 is MGHDK and CDR2 is SYGVNS. In nucleotides, the CDR3 is TGTGCCAGCAGTGAGGGAGGAATCTATGGCTACACCTTC. It specifies CASSEGGIYGYTF.

This clone appeared once. J is TRBJ2-3 and V is TRBV4-3, with 9 bases matching TRBD2. This CDR3 spans 17 amino acids. CDR1 is LGHNA, CDR2 YSLEER, per germline. The V gene end was trimmed by 0 bases and the J gene end by 2 bases; junction bases not matched to a gene: 6. Here the CDR3 DNA reads TGCGCCAGCAGCCAAGAGGGGCTAGCGGGGTACACAGATACGCAGTATTTT. Translated: CASSQEGLAGYTDTQYF.

The chain is built from TRBV7-8 and TRBJ1-4; 9 bases line up with TRBD1. Unmatched junction bases numbered 15, after V lost 5 bases and J lost 8 bases. The CDR3 is made up of 17 amino acids. CDR1 and CDR2 from the germline V gene are SGHVS and FQNEAQ. In DNA form, the CDR3 reads TGTGCCAGCAGCAGGCGTCCCGGGACAGGGCTGGGGGAAAAACTGTTTTTT. Translation: CASSRRPGTGLGEKLFF.

The chain uses TRBV9 and TRBJ2-3; weak D call: TRBD1 (6 bases). CDR1 is SGDLS and CDR2 is YYNGEE in the germline V gene. The V and J ends lost 9 bases and 6 bases respectively, with 20 bases between them. The CDR3 sequence is 14 residues long. CDR3 DNA sequence: TGTGCCACTTCGCGAGGGGACACTGCTGATACGCAGTATTTT. It translates to CATSRGDTADTQYF.

In this sample, this clone turned up once. The J gene is TRBJ1-4, the V gene TRBV28, with 7 nucleotides matching TRBD1. CDR1 is MDHEN and CDR2 is SYDVKM in the germline V gene. V lost 5 bases and J lost 0; bases outside the gene matches: 6. The CDR3 loop spans 16 amino acids. The CDR3 coding sequence is TGTGCCAGCAGTCCCCGCGGACAGGCAACTAATGAAAAACTGTTTTTT. Protein: CASSPRGQATNEKLFF.

The chain employs TRBV18 and TRBJ1-4, with D possibly being TRBD1 (5 bases). From germline, CDR1 is KGHSH and CDR2 LQKENI. This CDR3 contains 15 residues. Deletions cut 2 bases from V and 0 bases from J, with 7 bases between. The CDR3 nucleotides are TGTGCCAGCTCACCAACAGGAACAACTAATGAAAAACTGTTTTTT. The encoded protein is CASSPTGTTNEKLFF. The full variable domain, rest sourced from reference TRBV18 and TRBJ1-4, is NAGVMQNPRHLVRRRGQEARLRCSPMKGHSHVYWYRQLPEEGLKFMVYLQKENIIDESGMPKERFSAEFPKEGPSILRIQQVVRGDSAAYFCASSPTGTTNEKLFFGSGTQLSVL.

The chain couples TRBV7-9 to TRBJ1-5; a possible D gene is TRBD1 (5 bases). The CDR3 has 14 residues. Trimming pared 5 bases from V and 4 bases from J, leaving 12 bases between. CDR1 is SEHNR and CDR2 is FQNEAQ in the germline V gene (reference sequence). Here the CDR3 DNA reads TGTGCCAGCAGCCAGGTGGGGGGAAATCAGCCCCAGCATTTT. It codes for CASSQVGGNQPQHF.

In nucleotides, the CDR3 is TGTGCCAGCAGGTCAACTAGCGGGGACTACAATGAGCAGTTCTTC. Its protein product is CASRSTSGDYNEQFF. The chain recombines TRBV6-5 with TRBJ2-1; the match to TRBD2 covers 10 bases. The CDR3 is 15 residues long. The germline V gene encodes CDR1 MNHEY and CDR2 SVGAGI. J gave up 3 bases and V 6 bases, and 5 bases lay outside the gene matches.

V is TRBV15 and J is TRBJ2-1; TRBD2 matches 7 bases. Trimming took 3 bases from V and 3 from J; bases not matched to a gene: 5. Germline-derived CDR1 and CDR2 are LNHNV and YYDKDF (reference sequence). CDR3 length: 15 residues. CDR3 loop: CATSRAGGDYNEQFF. The CDR3 nucleotides are TGTGCCACCAGCAGGGCTGGGGGGGACTACAATGAGCAGTTCTTC.

As concerns this clone: An end of the junction differs from the germline gene, which may be a read error. The gene calls are TRBV2 and TRBJ2-3, with D perhaps TRBD1 (5 bases). The CDR3 is made up of 14 amino acids. From germline, CDR1 is SNHLY and CDR2 FYNNEI. The CDR3 DNA follows: TGTGCCAGCAGGGAAGGACAAGCCACAGATACGCAGTATTTT. Protein: CASREGQATDTQYF.

The chain combines TRBV12-5 with TRBJ1-2, with 7 nucleotides matching TRBD1. CDR1 is LGHNT and CDR2 is FRNRAP in the germline V gene. V was pared by 4 bases and J by 6 bases, with 8 bases of the junction left unmatched. This CDR3 has 14 residues. The CDR3 protein is CASGSEGTANGYTF. In DNA, the CDR3 is TGTGCTAGTGGTTCAGAGGGGACAGCTAATGGCTACACCTTC.

Written as DNA, the CDR3 is TGTGCCAGCTCTCCGTACCGGGACAGGGCCCCTTTCCCATATGGCTACACCTTC. It codes for CASSPYRDRAPFPYGYTF. The chain employs TRBV18 and TRBJ1-2; 9 bases are a match to TRBD1. Trimming took 6 bases from V and 5 from J; bases not matched to a gene: 19. The CDR3 sequence is 18 residues long. Germline V lookup: CDR1 KGHSH, CDR2 LQKENI.

The chain combines TRBV4-3 with TRBJ2-5, with TRBD1 matching 8 bases. The end of the DNA is better explained by TRBJ2-7, so the J call may be wrong. CDR1 LGHNA and CDR2 YSLEER come from the germline V gene. The CDR3 is made up of 16 amino acids. The CDR3 region has the DNA TGCGCCAGCAGCCTAGGGTTAGGGACAGGAGGCAACGAGCAGTACTTC. It translates to CASSLGLGTGGNEQYF.

The chain employs TRBV6-6 and TRBJ2-7, with D maybe TRBD1 (6 bases). This CDR3 comprises 12 residues. The germline CDR1 and CDR2 sequences are MNHNY and SVGAGI (reference sequence). The V end was cut by 7 bases, the J end by 6 bases, with 13 bases between. CDR3 sequence reads: CASTLDRSEQYF. For the CDR3, the DNA is TGTGCCAGCACCTTGGACAGATCCGAGCAGTACTTC.

This clone appeared a few times. The rearrangement joins TRBV27 to TRBJ1-2; the D gene is possibly TRBD1 (5 bases). The CDR3 loop spans 13 amino acids. Trimming left V 3 bases short and J 5 bases short, with 10 bases between. The germline V gene has CDR1 MNHEY and CDR2 SMNVEV (reference sequence). The DNA for the CDR3 is TGTGCCAGCAGTTTTAGGGGCCTATATGGCTACACCTTC. It is translated as CASSFRGLYGYTF.

V is TRBV27 and J is TRBJ1-5; 7 nucleotides agree with TRBD1. CDR1 and CDR2 (germline): MNHEY, SMNVEV (reference sequence). CDR3 length: 14 amino acids. The junction had 7 bases not matched to a gene; V was cut back by 5 bases and J by 6 bases. The CDR3 region has the DNA TGTGCCAGCAGTACCTCAGGGGGTGGTCAGCCCCAGCATTTT. It yields the protein CASSTSGGGQPQHF.

The chain has TRBV9 and TRBJ2-7, with 8 bases lining up with TRBD1. Germline values: CDR1 SGDLS, CDR2 YYNGEE. The CDR3 has 12 residues. V lost 4 bases to trimming and J lost 6 bases; unmatched junction nucleotides: 3. The DNA for the CDR3 is TGTGCCAGCAGCCCCGACAGGGGCGAGCAGTACTTC. Its translation is CASSPDRGEQYF.

The table lists this clone with a count of one. This sequence joins TRBV9 and TRBJ2-1; the match to TRBD2 covers 12 bases. J was trimmed by 4 bases and V by 4 bases; bases with no gene match: 18. CDR3 length: 20 amino acids. CDR1 is SGDLS and CDR2 is YYNGEE in the germline V gene. CDR3 bases: TGTGCCAGCAGCCCCCAGGGTGAAATGGGGGGACTAGCGGGTTACAATGAGCAGTTCTTC. It yields the protein CASSPQGEMGGLAGYNEQFF.

The rearrangement joins TRBV9 to TRBJ2-7; TRBD1 matches 7 bases. The CDR3 spans 14 residues. Germline V gene lookup returns CDR1 SGDLS and CDR2 YYNGEE. The V segment lost 4 bases and the J segment 4 bases; nucleotides outside the gene matches: 8. CDR3 loop: CASSPERGLYEQYF. The CDR3 DNA sequence: TGTGCCAGCAGCCCGGAGAGGGGGCTTTACGAGCAGTACTTC.

The V call is TRBV27, the J call TRBJ1-1; 7 bases fit TRBD1. CDR1 and CDR2 from the germline V gene are MNHEY and SMNVEV (reference sequence). This CDR3 is 14 amino acids long. The junction had 3 bases not matched to a gene; V was cut back by 5 bases and J by 0 bases. In DNA, the CDR3 is TGTGCCAGCAGTCAAGACAGGGTGAACACTGAAGCTTTCTTT. This sequence encodes CASSQDRVNTEAFF.

The V gene is TRBV6-7, the J gene TRBJ2-1; possibly TRBD2 for D (6 bases). TRBV6-7 is marked as an open reading frame, function uncertain. Trimming took off 5 bases at V and 9 bases at J, with 23 bases between the two ends. CDR3 size: 16 residues. CDR3 bases: TGTGCCAGCAGTCCCTCGTGGTACCCGACTAGGGGTGAGCAGTTCTTC. Translated: CASSPSWYPTRGEQFF.

V is TRBV7-9 and J is TRBJ1-2, with D possibly being TRBD1 (6 bases). CDR1 SEHNR and CDR2 FQNEAQ come from the germline V gene (reference sequence). The V end was cut by 8 bases, the J end by 8 bases, with 18 bases between. The CDR3 is made up of 13 amino acids. CDR3 DNA sequence: TGTGCCAGCCGATTCATCTCGGGGGGCGGCTACACCTTC. This sequence encodes CASRFISGGGYTF. The variable domain in full, completed from reference TRBV7-9 and TRBJ1-2, reads DTGVSQNPRHKITKRGQNVTFRCDPISEHNRLYWYRQTLGQGPEFLTYFQNEAQLEKSRLLSDRFSAERPKGSFSTLEIQRTEQGDSAMYLCASRFISGGGYTFGSGTRLTVV.